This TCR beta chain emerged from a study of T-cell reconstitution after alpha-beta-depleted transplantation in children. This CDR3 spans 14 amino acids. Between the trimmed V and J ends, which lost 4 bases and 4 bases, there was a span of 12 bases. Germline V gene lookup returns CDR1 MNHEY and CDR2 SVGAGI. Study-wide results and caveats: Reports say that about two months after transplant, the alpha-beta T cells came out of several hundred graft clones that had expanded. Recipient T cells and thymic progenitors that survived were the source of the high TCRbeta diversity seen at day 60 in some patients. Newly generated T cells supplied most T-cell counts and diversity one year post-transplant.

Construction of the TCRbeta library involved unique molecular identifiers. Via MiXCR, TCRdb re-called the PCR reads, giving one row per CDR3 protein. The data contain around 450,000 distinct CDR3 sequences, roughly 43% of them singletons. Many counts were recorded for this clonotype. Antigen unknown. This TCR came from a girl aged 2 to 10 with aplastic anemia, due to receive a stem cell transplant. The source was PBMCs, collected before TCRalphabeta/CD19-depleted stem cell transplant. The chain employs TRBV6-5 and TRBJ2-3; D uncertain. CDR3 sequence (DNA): TGTGCCAGCAGTTCCACGATCGGCGCAGATACGCAGTATTTT. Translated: CASSSTIGADTQYF.